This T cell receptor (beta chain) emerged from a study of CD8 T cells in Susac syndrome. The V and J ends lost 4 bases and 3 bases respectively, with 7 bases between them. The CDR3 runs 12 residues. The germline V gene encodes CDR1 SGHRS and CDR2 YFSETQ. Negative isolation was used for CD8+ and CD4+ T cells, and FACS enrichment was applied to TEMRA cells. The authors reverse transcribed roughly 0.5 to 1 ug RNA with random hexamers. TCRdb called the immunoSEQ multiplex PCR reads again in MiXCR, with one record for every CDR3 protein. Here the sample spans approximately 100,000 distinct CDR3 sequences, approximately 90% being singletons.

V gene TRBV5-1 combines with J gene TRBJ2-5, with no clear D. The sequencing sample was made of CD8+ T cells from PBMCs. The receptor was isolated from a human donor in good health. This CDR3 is CASSRTKETQYF. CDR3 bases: TGCGCCAGCAGCCGAACAAAAGAGACCCAGTACTTC.